These T cell receptor beta chains were read from a single sample in a study of shared clonotypes between healthy human individuals. TCRdb's copy holds only in-frame clones and misses some; the assay was immunoSEQ multiplex PCR. This table has around 2,100,000 clones, about 95% appearing once. Material for sequencing was naive CD8+ T cells sorted from blood. These receptor sequences come from a young man in good health. Each CDR3 is given with its conserved first and last residue. D genes are given only for firm matches. Part of the rows lack a size; the others show once, few, many or a class for expanded clones.

>.|.|TRBJ2-3|TRBV7-9
TGTGCCAGCAGCTTTCCGAGGAGTCCAATTAGCACAGATACGCAGTATTTT
CASSFPRSPISTDTQYF
>.|once|TRBJ2-7|TRBV28
TGTGCCAGCAGTTTAACAGGGAATTGGGAGCAGTACTTC
CASSLTGNWEQYF
>.|once|TRBJ2-2|TRBV2
TGTGCCAGCGACGAGGGCCGGGGCCCGGACACCGGGGAGCTGTTTTTT
CASDEGRGPDTGELFF
>TRBD1|.|TRBJ2-3|TRBV27
TGTGCCAGCAGTTTATCGAACAGGGGGCGCACAGATACGCAGTATTTT
CASSLSNRGRTDTQYF
>.|.|TRBJ2-1|TRBV27
TGTGCCAGCAAAGGGGGGGCCTACCCCTACAATGAGCAGTTCTTC
CASKGGAYPYNEQFF
>TRBD2|once|TRBJ2-3|TRBV5-1
TGCGCCAGCAGCTCTAGCGGGCCCACAGATACGCAGTATTTT
CASSSSGPTDTQYF
>.|.|TRBJ2-2|TRBV4-1
TGCGCCAGCAGCCAAGTGGCCGGGAAGGATACCGGGGAGCTGTTTTTT
CASSQVAGKDTGELFF
>.|once|TRBJ1-2|TRBV5-6
TGTGCCAGCAGCCAATCAGGGTCCTACTATGGCTACACCTTC
CASSQSGSYYGYTF
>.|.|TRBJ1-1|TRBV6-1
TGTGCCAGCAGTGAAGATGGAGGTACTGAAGCTTTCTTT
CASSEDGGTEAFF
>.|.|TRBJ2-7|TRBV6-1
TGTGCCAGCAGTGAAGTGTCTTCGGGACGCGAGCAGTACTTC
CASSEVSSGREQYF
>.|.|TRBJ1-6|TRBV6-9
TGTGCCAGCAGTTATTCGCAGACTACTGATTCACCCCTCCACTTT
CASSYSQTTDSPLHF
>.|.|TRBJ2-5|TRBV7-6
TGTGCCAGCAGCTTATTAGCGGAGGAGACCCAGTACTTC
CASSLLAEETQYF
>TRBD1|.|TRBJ1-3|TRBV5-8
TGTGCCAGCAGTTTACGGGGACAGGGGGCTGTTTCTGGAAACACCATATATTTT
CASSLRGQGAVSGNTIYF
>TRBD2|.|TRBJ2-3|TRBV7-8
TGTGCCAGCAGCTTAGGATGGGTGGGGACTAGCGGGAGCTCGAGGACAGATACGCAGTATTTT
CASSLGWVGTSGSSRTDTQYF
>.|once|TRBJ1-5|TRBV5-6
TGTGCCAGCAGCTTGTTGGCAAGCAATCAGCCCCAGCATTTT
CASSLLASNQPQHF
>.|.|TRBJ1-1|TRBV19
TGTGCCAGTAGTATCGACATGGAGAACACTGAAGCTTTCTTT
CASSIDMENTEAFF
>.|.|TRBJ2-5|TRBV9
TGTGCCAGCAGCGTAGAGCAGGCCCAAGAGACCCAGTACTTC
CASSVEQAQETQYF
>TRBD2|.|TRBJ2-2|TRBV27
TGTGCCAGCGCGGGACGGACTAGCGGGAGCGGGGAGCTGTTTTTT
CASAGRTSGSGELFF
>.|.|TRBJ1-2|TRBV6-5
TGTGCCAGCACCGAAGGTGTTGGTGGCTACACCTTC
CASTEGVGGYTF
>.|once|TRBJ2-3|TRBV4-1
TGCGCCAGCAGCCACCCGGGAGATACGCAGTATTTT
CASSHPGDTQYF
>.|.|TRBJ2-5|TRBV6-1
TGTGCCAGCAGTGATTTCTGGGGGCGGGAGACCCAGTACTTC
CASSDFWGRETQYF